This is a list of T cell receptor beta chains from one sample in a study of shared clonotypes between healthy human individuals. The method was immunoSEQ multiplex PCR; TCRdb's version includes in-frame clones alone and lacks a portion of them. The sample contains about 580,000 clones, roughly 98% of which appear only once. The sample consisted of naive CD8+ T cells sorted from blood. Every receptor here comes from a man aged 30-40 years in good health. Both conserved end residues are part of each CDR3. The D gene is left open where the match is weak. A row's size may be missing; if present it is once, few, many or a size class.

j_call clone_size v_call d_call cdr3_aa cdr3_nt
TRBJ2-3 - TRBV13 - CASSLEGLLTDTQYF TGTGCCAGCAGCTTAGAGGGGCTACTCACAGATACGCAGTATTTT
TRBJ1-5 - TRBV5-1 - CASSWTPNQPQHF TGCGCCAGCAGCTGGACTCCTAATCAGCCCCAGCATTTT
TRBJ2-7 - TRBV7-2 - CASSLVGRQGSYEQYF TGTGCCAGCAGCTTAGTCGGGAGACAGGGCTCCTACGAGCAGTACTTC
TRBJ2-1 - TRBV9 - CASSGTASSYNEQFF TGTGCCAGCAGCGGTACAGCTAGCTCCTACAATGAGCAGTTCTTC
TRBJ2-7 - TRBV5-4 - CASSSTQGSHYEQYF TGTGCCAGCAGCTCTACCCAGGGTTCTCACTACGAGCAGTACTTC
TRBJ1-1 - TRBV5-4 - CAMEASNTEAFF TGTGCCATGGAGGCCTCGAACACTGAAGCTTTCTTT
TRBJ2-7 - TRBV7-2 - CASSITGLNSYEQYF TGTGCCAGCAGCATTACAGGGTTGAACTCCTACGAGCAGTACTTC
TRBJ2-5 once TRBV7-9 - CASSLALGTTPGETQYF TGTGCCAGCAGCTTAGCCCTCGGGACAACCCCGGGGGAGACCCAGTACTTC
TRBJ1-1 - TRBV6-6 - CASLGGEMNTEAFF TGTGCCAGCTTGGGGGGGGAGATGAACACTGAAGCTTTCTTT
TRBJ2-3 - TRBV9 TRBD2 CASSVGTSSTDTQYF TGTGCCAGCAGCGTAGGGACTAGCAGCACAGATACGCAGTATTTT
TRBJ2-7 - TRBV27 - CASSSSRVNYEQYF TGTGCCAGCAGTTCGTCCCGTGTGAACTACGAGCAGTACTTC
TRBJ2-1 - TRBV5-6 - CASSLPYGDYNEQFF TGTGCCAGCAGCTTGCCTTATGGGGACTACAATGAGCAGTTCTTC
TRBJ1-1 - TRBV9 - CASSVAIFTEAFF TGTGCCAGCAGCGTAGCTATTTTCACTGAAGCTTTCTTT
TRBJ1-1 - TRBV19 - CASRTQGNTEAFF TGTGCCAGTAGGACACAGGGGAACACTGAAGCTTTCTTT
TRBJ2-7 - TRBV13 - CASSPSLGIEQYF TGTGCCAGCAGCCCCTCACTGGGGATCGAGCAGTACTTC
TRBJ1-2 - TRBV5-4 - CASSLGVFLDSHYGYTF TGTGCCAGCAGCTTGGGAGTTTTTCTCGACAGTCACTATGGCTACACCTTC
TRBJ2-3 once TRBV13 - CASSLITSTDTQYF TGTGCCAGCAGCTTAATAACTAGCACAGATACGCAGTATTTT
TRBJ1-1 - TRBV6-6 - CASSYSLEGNTEAFF TGTGCCAGCAGTTACTCTTTGGAGGGCAACACTGAAGCTTTCTTT